These 30 T cell receptor beta chains share one sample of origin, sequenced in a study of blood T cells in healthy people across ages. Together with a sample-barcoded 5' primer, a J-beta primer mix was included in a second PCR lasting roughly 7 to 11 cycles. MiXCR, applied by TCRdb to the 5' RACE reads, yields one record per CDR3 protein. There are about 970,000 distinct CDR3 sequences in the sample; roughly half occur only once, and around a fifth lies in the top ten. The sample consisted of blood. These receptors all come from a woman in her sixties or seventies in good health.

This clonotype occurred a few times. The rearrangement joins TRBV20-1 to TRBJ2-7, with D possibly called TRBD1 or TRBD2 (5 bases each). Near its end, the DNA agrees better with TRBJ2-5, so the J call may be wrong. The CDR3 has 15 amino acids. Germline V CDR1 and CDR2: DFQATT, SNEGSKA (reference sequence). For the CDR3, the DNA is TGCAGTGCTGCCGTGCCTCGAGGGGTCCAAGAGACCCAGTACTTC. It codes for CSAAVPRGVQETQYF.

This clonotype was counted a few times. V is TRBV12-3 or TRBV12-4 and J is TRBJ2-1; D unresolved. V was shortened by 6 bases and J by 0 bases, with 6 bases between the two germline ends. The length of the CDR3 is 13 residues. The CDR3 nucleotides read TGTGCCAGCAGCTACATCTCCTACAATGAGCAGTTCTTC. Amino acids: CASSYISYNEQFF.

This clonotype was seen only once. CDR3 region: CSATLAGGRYNEQYF. The CDR3 nucleotides are TGCAGTGCTACGCTAGCGGGAGGCCGCTACAATGAGCAGTACTTC. The V gene is TRBV20-1, the J gene TRBJ2-1; 11 bases agree with TRBD2. The DNA end favors TRBJ2-7, so the J call may be wrong. Germline values: CDR1 DFQATT, CDR2 SNEGSKA (reference sequence). This CDR3 spans 15 amino acids.

The genes are TRBV19 and TRBJ1-5; D gene uncertain. Germline CDR1 and CDR2: LNHDA and SQIVND (reference sequence). The CDR3 is 14 amino acids. V was trimmed by 6 bases and J by 7 bases, leaving 16 bases between them. CDR3: CASRTGVNPQPQHF. Here the CDR3 DNA reads TGTGCCAGTAGGACGGGAGTAAACCCGCAGCCCCAGCATTTT.

This chain links TRBV27 with TRBJ1-5, with D possibly matching TRBD1 (6 bases). Trimming cost V 6 bases and J 2 bases, with 14 bases left between them. This CDR3 has 15 residues. CDR1 is MNHEY, CDR2 SMNVEV, per germline (reference sequence). CDR3 DNA sequence: TGTGCCAGCAGAAAACAGGGCGTTGGCAATCAGCCCCAGCATTTT. Its translation: CASRKQGVGNQPQHF.

This clonotype was seen more than once but under ten times. J is TRBJ2-7 and V is TRBV7-2; 8 bases align to TRBD1. V dropped 5 bases and J dropped 2; count of bases not matched to a gene: 11. There are 16 residues in the CDR3. Germline V gene sequence: CDR1 SGHTA, CDR2 FQGNSA. Here the CDR3 DNA reads TGTGCCAGCAGCAGACCCGCAGGGGGCGCTGCCTACGAGCAGTACTTC. The encoded protein is CASSRPAGGAAYEQYF.

The gene calls are TRBV18 and TRBJ2-3, with D possibly called TRBD1 or TRBD2 (5 bases each). CDR1 is KGHSH, CDR2 LQKENI, per germline. Trimming shortened V by 1 base and J by 1 base, and 12 bases separated the two germline ends. CDR3 length: 16 amino acids. CDR3 residues: CASSPRLGAGTDTQYF. DNA for the CDR3: TGTGCCAGCTCACCACGCCTCGGGGCAGGCACAGATACGCAGTATTTT. The whole variable domain, filled in from reference TRBV18 and TRBJ2-3, reads NAGVMQNPRHLVRRRGQEARLRCSPMKGHSHVYWYRQLPEEGLKFMVYLQKENIIDESGMPKERFSAEFPKEGPSILRIQQVVRGDSAAYFCASSPRLGAGTDTQYFGPGTRLTVL.

The CDR3 DNA sequence: TGTGCCAGCAGTTTAGTGACTCTCTGGTTCGAGCAGTACTTC. It is translated as CASSLVTLWFEQYF. V usage is TRBV28 and J usage is TRBJ2-5; D uncertain. The J call may be wrong; the DNA end is better matched by TRBJ2-7. The CDR3 sequence is 14 residues long. Germline V gene data show CDR1 as MDHEN and CDR2 as SYDVKM.

This chain uses TRBV20-1 with TRBJ2-5; tentatively, D is TRBD2 (6 bases). The CDR3 runs to 14 residues. Germline CDR1 is DFQATT and CDR2 is SNEGSKA (reference sequence). The ends were cut back, 3 bases at V and 5 bases at J, with 16 bases in the middle. The CDR3, as DNA: TGCAGTGCTAGCGGAGGGCAGGGATTTGAGACCCAGTACTTC. Translation: CSASGGQGFETQYF.

The V and J genes are TRBV6-1 and TRBJ2-5; 8 positions match TRBD2. Gene TRBJ2-7 matches the end of the DNA better, so the J call may be wrong. Germline values: CDR1 MNHNS, CDR2 SASEGT. CDR3 length equals 15 residues. CDR3 in amino acids: CASSLKAGVTYEQYF. The CDR3 DNA reads TGTGCCAGCAGTTTAAAAGCGGGGGTAACCTACGAGCAGTACTTC.

The chain recombines TRBV4-2 with TRBJ2-3; D may be TRBD2 (5 bases). Trimming stripped 2 bases from V and 11 bases from J, with 11 bases between. The CDR3 has 12 residues. Looked up from germline, CDR1 is LGHNA and CDR2 is YNFKEQ. CDR3 region: CASSQNSVVQYF. In nucleotides, the CDR3 is TGTGCCAGCAGCCAAAATAGCGTTGTGCAGTATTTT.

The chain is built from TRBV28 and TRBJ2-7; 10 bases fit TRBD2. In germline, CDR1 is MDHEN, CDR2 SYDVKM. This CDR3 comprises 14 residues. V trimming: 6 bases; J trimming: 5 bases; junction bases outside the gene matches: 7. CDR3 coding DNA: TGTGCCAGCAGCATTACTAGCGGGACCGACGAGCAGTACTTC. Protein: CASSITSGTDEQYF.

The V and J genes are TRBV25-1 and TRBJ2-3; maybe TRBD2 (6 bases). The CDR3 totals 14 residues. Per germline, CDR1 MGHDK and CDR2 SYGVNS. V was pared by 10 bases and J by 0 bases, with 14 bases between. The CDR3 is CATRGSLSTDTQYF. The CDR3 nucleotides are TGTGCCACACGGGGGAGCCTTAGCACAGATACGCAGTATTTT.

This sequence joins TRBV28 and TRBJ1-6; D ambiguous. Germline-derived CDR1 and CDR2 are MDHEN and SYDVKM. The CDR3 has 14 amino acids. V lost 5 bases to trimming and J lost 10 bases, with 15 bases between them. For the CDR3, the DNA is TGTGCCAGCAGTCCCGGAGAGGGATGGTCACCCCTCCACTTT. Translation: CASSPGEGWSPLHF.

This chain uses TRBV21-1 with TRBJ2-7; the table's D call, TRBD2, has no DNA check behind it. TRBV21-1 is termed a pseudogene. The CDR3 runs 19 residues. In nucleotides, the CDR3 is TGTGCCAGCAGGGGGATTAAGCGGGAGAAGCTTTCATCCCACTACGAGCAGTACTTC. The encoded protein is CASRGIKREKLSSHYEQYF.

This chain joins TRBV20-1 and TRBJ2-5, with TRBD1 as a possible D gene (6 bases). The germline V gene encodes CDR1 DFQATT and CDR2 SNEGSKA (reference sequence). The CDR3 is 15 amino acids. The V end was cut by 2 bases, the J end by 4 bases, with 17 bases between. The CDR3 loop reads CSARKHRVNGETQYF. DNA for the CDR3: TGCAGTGCTAGAAAGCACAGGGTAAATGGAGAGACCCAGTACTTC.

This clonotype has a handful of counts. V usage is TRBV20-1 and J usage is TRBJ2-7; D is unresolved. Per germline, CDR1 DFQATT and CDR2 SNEGSKA (reference sequence). This CDR3 comprises 12 residues. V lost 3 bases and J lost 7, with 13 bases in between. CDR3 in amino acids: CSASMVADEQYF. The CDR3 bases are TGCAGTGCTAGTATGGTAGCTGATGAGCAGTACTTC.

This clonotype turned up a few times. This chain uses TRBV15 with TRBJ2-7, with TRBD1 as a possible D gene (6 bases). This CDR3 comprises 15 residues. The V and J ends lost 3 bases and 3 bases respectively, with 15 bases between them. Germline V gene data show CDR1 as LNHNV and CDR2 as YYDKDF (reference sequence). DNA for the CDR3: TGTGCCACCAGCAGGGTCTCGGGACAAATCTACGAGCAGTACTTC. It yields the protein CATSRVSGQIYEQYF.

This clonotype was counted at least ten times. One end of the junction fails to match germline, which may point to a read error. This chain uses TRBV4-1 with TRBJ2-7; TRBD2 matches at 7 bases. The CDR3 runs to 14 residues. CDR1 MGHRA and CDR2 YSYEKL come from the germline V gene. The CDR3 reads CASSQPGGSYEQYF. CDR3 in DNA: TGTGCCAGCAGCCAGCCGGGAGGCTCCTACGAGCAGTACTTC.

This clonotype has only a few counts. The chain couples TRBV4-2 to TRBJ2-1; 8 bases line up with TRBD2. Looked up from germline, CDR1 is LGHNA and CDR2 is YNFKEQ. The CDR3 is made up of 21 amino acids. V was pared by 0 bases and J by 5 bases, with 21 bases of the junction left unmatched. The CDR3 coding sequence is TGTGCCAGCAGCCAAGATTTTGTGGCTAGCGGGTATCGTGGGATGAACAATGAGCAGTTCTTC. The encoded protein is CASSQDFVASGYRGMNNEQFF.

This chain links TRBV6-5 with TRBJ1-1; 8 positions match TRBD1. CDR1 is MNHEY, CDR2 SVGAGI, per germline. V shed 6 bases and J 4 bases; nucleotides not matched to a gene: 7. There are 14 residues in the CDR3. The DNA for the CDR3 is TGTGCCAGCAGGTTTGGGGACAGGCCCACTGAAGCTTTCTTT. Amino acids: CASRFGDRPTEAFF.

The gene calls are TRBV21-1 and TRBJ1-4. TRBV21-1 is reported as a pseudogene. This CDR3 is built from 12 residues. The CDR3 bases are TGTGCCAGCAGCAATCTTCTCGAAAAACTGTTTTTT. Translation gives CASSNLLEKLFF.

This clonotype was observed a single time. The J gene is TRBJ1-5, the V gene TRBV6-6; 7 bases match TRBD1. Per germline, CDR1 MNHNY and CDR2 SVGAGI (reference sequence). The CDR3 has 13 amino acids. With V trimmed by 7 bases and J by 4 bases, 4 bases remained unmatched. The CDR3 loop reads CASNVQGNQPQHF. DNA of the CDR3: TGTGCCAGCAATGTACAGGGGAATCAGCCCCAGCATTTT.

This clonotype was counted a few times. V and J are TRBV12-3 or TRBV12-4 and TRBJ2-3; D uncertain. This CDR3 contains 14 residues. V lost 6 bases and J lost 0, with 10 bases in between. The CDR3 spells CASSRLRSTDTQYF. The CDR3 DNA reads as TGTGCCAGCAGCCGACTCAGGAGCACAGATACGCAGTATTTT.

This clonotype was picked up a small number of times. The chain carries TRBV20-1 and TRBJ2-1; TRBD1 matches at 7 bases. V lost 1 base and J lost 5; bases outside the gene matches: 5. The CDR3 is 14 residues long. The germline gives CDR1 DFQATT, CDR2 SNEGSKA (reference sequence). The CDR3 sequence is CSARVRGRNNEQFF. The CDR3 nucleotides read TGCAGTGCTAGAGTGAGGGGGCGGAACAATGAGCAGTTCTTC.

The chain carries TRBV4-2 and TRBJ2-7; TRBD2 might be the D (5 bases). TRBJ2-5 explains the end of the DNA better; the J call may be wrong. This CDR3 is 19 amino acids long. From germline, CDR1 is LGHNA and CDR2 YNFKEQ. CDR3 nucleotide sequence: TGTGCCAGCAGCCAAAAGATTCCCTTGGCGGGTGGCGTCGTAGAGACCCAGTACTTC. It translates to CASSQKIPLAGGVVETQYF.

The chain employs TRBV28 and TRBJ1-4; 9 positions agree with TRBD1. V shed 5 bases and J 6 bases; nucleotides not matched to a gene: 4. The CDR3 is 14 residues long. Germline values: CDR1 MDHEN, CDR2 SYDVKM. CDR3 sequence (DNA): TGTGCCAGCAGTCAGACAGGGGGTTATGAAAAACTGTTTTTT. Translated: CASSQTGGYEKLFF. Supplemented by reference TRBV28 and TRBJ1-4, the full variable domain reads DVKVTQSSRYLVKRTGEKVFLECVQDMDHENMFWYRQDPGLGLRLIYFSYDVKMKEKGDIPEGYSVSREKKERFSLILESASTNQTSMYLCASSQTGGYEKLFFGSGTQLSVL.

The rearrangement uses TRBV15 and TRBJ2-5; weak D call: TRBD1 (5 bases). The CDR3 is 15 residues long. The V end was cut by 4 bases, the J end by 5 bases, with 17 bases between. The V gene's germline CDR1 is LNHNV and CDR2 YYDKDF (reference sequence). CDR3 in amino acids: CATSKDPTVGETQYF. As DNA, the CDR3 is TGTGCCACCAGCAAAGACCCGACAGTGGGGGAGACCCAGTACTTC. Combining the CDR3 with reference TRBV15 and TRBJ2-5 gives the whole variable domain DAMVIQNPRYQVTQFGKPVTLSCSQTLNHNVMYWYQQKSSQAPKLLFHYYDKDFNNEADTPDNFQSRRPNTSFCFLDIRSPGLGDTAMYLCATSKDPTVGETQYFGPGTRLLVL.

This clonotype was counted between two and nine times. The rearrangement links TRBV7-9 to TRBJ2-3; D remains unclear. CDR3 length: 12 amino acids. V shed 5 bases and J shed 6 bases, with 9 bases lying between them. Germline V gene sequence: CDR1 SEHNR, CDR2 FQNEAQ (reference sequence). The CDR3: CASSRELDTQYF. Here the CDR3 DNA reads TGTGCCAGCAGCAGAGAGTTGGATACGCAGTATTTT. Full variable domain (outside the CDR3, taken from reference TRBV7-9 and TRBJ2-3): DTGVSQNPRHKITKRGQNVTFRCDPISEHNRLYWYRQTLGQGPEFLTYFQNEAQLEKSRLLSDRFSAERPKGSFSTLEIQRTEQGDSAMYLCASSRELDTQYFGPGTRLTVL.

The CDR3 sequence is CASSLLSGGPYEQYF. CDR3 in DNA: TGTGCCAGCAGCCTACTCAGCGGGGGGCCCTACGAGCAGTACTTC. The V call is TRBV11-2, the J call TRBJ2-4; 9 bases fit TRBD2. TRBJ2-7 explains the end of the DNA better; the J call may be wrong. CDR1 and CDR2 (germline): SGHAT, FQNNGV. CDR3 length: 15 residues.